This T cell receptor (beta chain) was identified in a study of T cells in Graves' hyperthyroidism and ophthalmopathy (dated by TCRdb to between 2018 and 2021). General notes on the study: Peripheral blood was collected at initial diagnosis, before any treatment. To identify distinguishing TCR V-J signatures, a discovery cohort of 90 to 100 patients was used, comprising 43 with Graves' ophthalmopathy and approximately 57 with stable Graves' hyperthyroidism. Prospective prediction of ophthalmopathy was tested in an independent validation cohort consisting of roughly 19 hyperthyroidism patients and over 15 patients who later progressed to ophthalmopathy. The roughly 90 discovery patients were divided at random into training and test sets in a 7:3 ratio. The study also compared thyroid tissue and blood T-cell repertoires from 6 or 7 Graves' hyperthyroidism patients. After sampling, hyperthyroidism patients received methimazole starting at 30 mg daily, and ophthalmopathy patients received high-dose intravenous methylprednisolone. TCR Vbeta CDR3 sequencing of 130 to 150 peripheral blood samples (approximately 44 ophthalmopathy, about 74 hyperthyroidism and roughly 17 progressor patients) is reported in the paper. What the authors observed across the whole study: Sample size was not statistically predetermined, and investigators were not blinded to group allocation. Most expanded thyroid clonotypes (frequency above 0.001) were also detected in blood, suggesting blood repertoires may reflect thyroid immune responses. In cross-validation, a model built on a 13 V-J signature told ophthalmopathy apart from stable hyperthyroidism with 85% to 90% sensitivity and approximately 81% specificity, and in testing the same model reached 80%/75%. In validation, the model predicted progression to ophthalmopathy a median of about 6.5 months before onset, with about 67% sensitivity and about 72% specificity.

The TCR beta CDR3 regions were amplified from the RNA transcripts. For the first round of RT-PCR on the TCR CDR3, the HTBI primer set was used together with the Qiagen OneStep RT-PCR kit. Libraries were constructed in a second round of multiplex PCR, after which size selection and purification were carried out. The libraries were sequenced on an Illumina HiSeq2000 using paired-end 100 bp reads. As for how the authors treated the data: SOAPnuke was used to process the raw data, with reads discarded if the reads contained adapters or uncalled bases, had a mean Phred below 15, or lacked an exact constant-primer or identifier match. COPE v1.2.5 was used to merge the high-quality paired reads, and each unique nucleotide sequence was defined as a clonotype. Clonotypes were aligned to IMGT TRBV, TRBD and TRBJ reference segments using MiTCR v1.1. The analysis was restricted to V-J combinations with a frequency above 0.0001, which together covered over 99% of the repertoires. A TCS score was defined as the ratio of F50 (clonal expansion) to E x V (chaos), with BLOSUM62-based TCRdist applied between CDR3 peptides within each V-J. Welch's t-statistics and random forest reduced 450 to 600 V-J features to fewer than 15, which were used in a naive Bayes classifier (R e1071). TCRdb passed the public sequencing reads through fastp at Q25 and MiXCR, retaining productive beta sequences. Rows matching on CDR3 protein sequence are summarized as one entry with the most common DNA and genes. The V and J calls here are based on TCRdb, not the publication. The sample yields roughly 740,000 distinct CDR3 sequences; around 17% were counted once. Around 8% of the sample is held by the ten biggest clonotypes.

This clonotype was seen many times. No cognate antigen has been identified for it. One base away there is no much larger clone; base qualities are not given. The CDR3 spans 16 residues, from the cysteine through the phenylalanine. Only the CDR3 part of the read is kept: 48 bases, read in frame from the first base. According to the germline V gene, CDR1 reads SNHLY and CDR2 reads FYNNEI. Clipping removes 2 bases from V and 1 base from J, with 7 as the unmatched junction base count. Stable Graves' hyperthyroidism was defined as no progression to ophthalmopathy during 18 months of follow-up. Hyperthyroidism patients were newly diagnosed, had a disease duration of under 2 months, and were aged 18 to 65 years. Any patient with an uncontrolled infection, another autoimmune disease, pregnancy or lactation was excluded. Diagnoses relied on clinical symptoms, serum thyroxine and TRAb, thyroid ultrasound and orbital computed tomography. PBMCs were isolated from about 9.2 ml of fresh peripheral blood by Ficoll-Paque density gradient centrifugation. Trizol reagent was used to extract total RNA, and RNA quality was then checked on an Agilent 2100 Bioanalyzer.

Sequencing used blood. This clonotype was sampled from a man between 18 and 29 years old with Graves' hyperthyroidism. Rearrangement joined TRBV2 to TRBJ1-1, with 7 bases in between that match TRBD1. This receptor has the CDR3 CASSEMLGTANTEAFF. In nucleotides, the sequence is TGTGCCAGCAGTGAAATGCTCGGGACAGCGAACACTGAAGCTTTCTTT.